One and the same sample provided the 28 T cell receptor beta chains below, sequenced in a study of T cells in Graves' hyperthyroidism and ophthalmopathy (dated by TCRdb to about 2019). Library preparation was by multiplex PCR. The sample was run on an Illumina HiSeq 2000. Amplification of TCR beta CDR3 regions was carried out from RNA transcripts. For the first round of RT-PCR on the TCR CDR3, the HTBI primer set was used together with the Qiagen OneStep RT-PCR kit. TCRdb redid the processing of the public reads, applying fastp at Q25 and MiXCR, and retained in-frame beta chains. Each CDR3 protein appears once, grouped with its most common genes and DNA. This sample holds approximately 380,000 distinct CDR3 sequences; over 12% were observed only once. 25% to 30% of the sample is held by the ten biggest clonotypes. Sequences were obtained from blood. The receptors here all came from a man aged 45-65 years with Graves' ophthalmopathy.

This clonotype was recorded a few times. V usage is TRBV12-3 or TRBV12-4 and J usage is TRBJ1-6, with D possibly being TRBD1 (6 bases). V lost 4 bases and J 8 bases, leaving 15 bases between the germline ends. This CDR3 region has 15 residues. In DNA, the CDR3 is TGTGCCAGCAGTTCACAGGGCCCGGGGTATTCACCCCTCCACTTT. It codes for CASSSQGPGYSPLHF.

This clonotype was seen a few times. The V and J genes are TRBV7-2 and TRBJ2-5, with D tentatively TRBD2 (7 bases). Deletions cut 4 bases from V and 5 bases from J, with 26 bases between. The CDR3 consists of 18 residues. Germline lookup yields CDR1 SGHTA and CDR2 FQGNSA. The chain's CDR3 is CASSSKLLGGAFGETQYF. CDR3 in DNA: TGTGCCAGCAGCTCCAAATTGCTTGGGGGGGCTTTTGGGGAGACCCAGTACTTC.

This clonotype was picked up a small number of times. CDR3 sequence (DNA): TGTGCCAGCAGCGTAGGTAGCGGGTCCTCCTACGAGCAGTACTTC. Translating it yields CASSVGSGSSYEQYF. This sequence joins TRBV9 and TRBJ2-7, with 7 nucleotides matching TRBD2. Trimming at V came to 0 bases and at J to 0 bases, leaving 3 bases not matched to a gene. In germline, CDR1 is SGDLS, CDR2 YYNGEE. There are 15 residues in the CDR3. The whole variable domain, filled in from reference TRBV9 and TRBJ2-7, reads DSGVTQTPKHLITATGQRVTLRCSPRSGDLSVYWYQQSLDQGLQFLIQYYNGEERAKGNILERFSAQQFPDLHSELNLSSLELGDSALYFCASSVGSGSSYEQYFGPGTRLTVT.

At least ten counts were recorded for this clonotype. DNA for the CDR3: TGTGCCAGCCAGGGGGGGCCGGGAACTGAAGCTTTCTTT. Protein product: CASQGGPGTEAFF. This sequence joins TRBV3-1 and TRBJ1-1, with TRBD1 matching over 7 bases. The germline gives CDR1 LGHDT, CDR2 YNNKEL (reference sequence). The CDR3 runs to 13 residues. Trimming removed 8 bases from V and 5 bases from J; junction bases left unmatched: 8.

This clonotype occurred many times. The gene calls are TRBV30 and TRBJ2-7; D ambiguous. In germline, CDR1 is GTSNPN, CDR2 SVGIG (reference sequence). CDR3 length: 14 residues. The V gene lost 1 base and the J gene lost 0 bases, with 10 bases spanning the gap. This CDR3 is CAWSGRASSYEQYF. DNA for the CDR3: TGTGCCTGGAGTGGTAGGGCGTCCTCCTACGAGCAGTACTTC.

Ten or more counts support this clonotype. V and J are TRBV3-1 and TRBJ1-2; D uncertain. Trimming took off 1 base at V and 4 bases at J, with 7 bases between the two ends. Germline CDR1 is LGHDT and CDR2 is YNNKEL (reference sequence). The CDR3 is 13 amino acids. Here the CDR3 reads CASSQVRSYGYTF. DNA of the CDR3: TGTGCCAGCAGCCAAGTCCGATCCTATGGCTACACCTTC.

There are many counts of this clonotype. The chain combines TRBV20-1 with TRBJ1-5; D call uncertain. V lost 6 bases and J lost 2, with 14 bases in between. Germline CDR1 and CDR2: DFQATT and SNEGSKA (reference sequence). The CDR3 sequence is 14 residues long. The CDR3 bases are TGCAGTGCCCGAAGGGCAGTTGGCAATCAGCCCCAGCATTTT. Its protein product is CSARRAVGNQPQHF.

This chain links TRBV29-1 with TRBJ2-3; 7 bases line up with TRBD2. The CDR3 totals 13 residues. The V and J ends lost 5 bases and 0 bases, in that order; junction bases with no gene match: 2. The V gene's germline CDR1 is SQVTM and CDR2 ANQGSEA. The CDR3 protein is CSVRRESTDTQYF. In nucleotides, the CDR3 is TGCAGCGTTAGGCGGGAGAGCACAGATACGCAGTATTTT.

This clonotype was seen at least ten times. The genes are TRBV29-1 and TRBJ2-4; 9 bases are a match to TRBD1. V shed 5 bases, J shed 8 bases, and the junction held 16 bases outside the gene matches. This CDR3 has 16 amino acids. Germline V gene sequence: CDR1 SQVTM, CDR2 ANQGSEA. The CDR3 bases are TGCAGCGTTAGGGGGACAGGGATTTTAGGTATGGACATTCAGTACTTC. Its translation: CSVRGTGILGMDIQYF.

This clonotype was detected many times. V and J are TRBV20-1 and TRBJ2-7, with 9 bases lining up with TRBD2. The CDR3 runs to 16 residues. V shed 7 bases, J shed 3 bases, and the junction held 16 bases outside the gene matches. Germline lookup yields CDR1 DFQATT and CDR2 SNEGSKA (reference sequence). This CDR3 is CSVLLWLAGSNYEQYF. The CDR3 DNA follows: TGCAGTGTTCTACTATGGCTAGCGGGATCTAACTACGAGCAGTACTTC.

This clonotype was seen many times. The J gene is TRBJ2-1, the V gene TRBV3-1; TRBD2 matches at 7 bases. V gave up 2 bases and J gave up 3 bases; unmatched junction bases: 19. CDR1 and CDR2 (germline): LGHDT, YNNKEL (reference sequence). This CDR3 has 20 residues. CDR3 loop: CASSQRQDLLTSAYYNEQFF. The DNA of the CDR3 is TGTGCCAGCAGCCAACGCCAAGATCTCCTAACTAGCGCTTACTACAATGAGCAGTTCTTC.

Ten or more counts support this clonotype. The chain has TRBV20-1 and TRBJ2-1, with D perhaps being TRBD1 or TRBD2 (5 bases each). V lost 1 base, J lost 6 bases, and 16 bases lay in between. The germline gives CDR1 DFQATT, CDR2 SNEGSKA (reference sequence). This CDR3 comprises 15 residues. The CDR3 nucleotides read TGCAGTGCTAGAGTCGGGACCCCTCCTGGCAATGAGCAGTTCTTC. This gives the protein CSARVGTPPGNEQFF.

This clonotype was detected a few times. This chain connects TRBV28 to TRBJ2-5; D ambiguous. CDR3 length: 13 residues. Looked up from germline, CDR1 is MDHEN and CDR2 is SYDVKM. V was shortened by 4 bases and J by 3 bases, with 9 bases between the two germline ends. The CDR3 protein is CASSSQQKETQYF. The CDR3 nucleotides are TGTGCCAGCAGTTCACAGCAAAAAGAGACCCAGTACTTC.

This chain links TRBV15 with TRBJ1-1; D is perhaps TRBD1 (5 bases). Trimming removed 1 base from V and 1 base from J, with 7 bases in between. The CDR3 is made up of 14 amino acids. Germline V lookup: CDR1 LNHNV, CDR2 YYDKDF (reference sequence). CDR3 residues: CATSRVTGNTEAFF. CDR3 sequence (DNA): TGTGCCACCAGCAGAGTAACAGGGAACACTGAAGCTTTCTTT.

There are a few counts of this clonotype. This chain joins TRBV9 and TRBJ2-7; tentatively, D is TRBD1 (6 bases). This CDR3 spans 14 amino acids. Germline CDR1 and CDR2: SGDLS and YYNGEE. Trimming cost V 5 bases and J 7 bases, with 19 bases left between them. DNA for the CDR3: TGTGCCAGCAGGGTCTCGCCAGGGGTGGGAGAGCAGTACTTC. Its protein product is CASRVSPGVGEQYF.

This rearrangement joins TRBV7-3 to TRBJ2-5; 9 bases fit TRBD2. After removal of 5 bases from V and 2 bases from J, the junction contained 9 bases not matched to a gene. CDR1 and CDR2 (germline): SGHTA, FQGTGA. The CDR3 has 16 amino acids. In DNA form, the CDR3 reads TGTGCCAGCAGCGTGGGGAATAGCGGGGGACAAGAGACCCAGTACTTC. Amino acid sequence: CASSVGNSGGQETQYF.

The chain employs TRBV27 and TRBJ1-5; D is undetermined. V lost 6 bases and J lost 1, with 13 bases in between. The CDR3 covers 15 residues. The germline gives CDR1 MNHEY, CDR2 SMNVEV (reference sequence). CDR3 DNA sequence: TGTGCCAGCAGACCCTCGGTGGGGAGCAATCAGCCCCAGCATTTT. Protein product: CASRPSVGSNQPQHF.

This clonotype has just a few counts. The J gene is TRBJ1-5, the V gene TRBV2; no definite D call. CDR1 is SNHLY and CDR2 is FYNNEI in the germline V gene. The CDR3 has 15 residues. V shed 7 bases and J shed 2 bases, with 15 bases lying between them. The CDR3 DNA reads TGTGCCAGCAAAAAAGATGCCGGGGGCAATCAGCCCCAGCATTTT. Its protein is CASKKDAGGNQPQHF.

This clonotype was recorded many times. This sequence joins TRBV7-2 and TRBJ2-7; D gene unclear. This CDR3 is 16 amino acids long. V shed 5 bases and J shed 0 bases, with 17 bases lying between them. Germline CDR1 and CDR2: SGHTA and FQGNSA. The CDR3 reads CASSQTRRRSSYEQYF. In DNA form, the CDR3 reads TGTGCCAGCAGCCAAACCCGAAGGCGTAGCTCCTACGAGCAGTACTTC.

This clonotype was recorded many times. This chain connects TRBV20-1 to TRBJ2-7; D uncertain. CDR1 and CDR2 (germline): DFQATT, SNEGSKA (reference sequence). CDR3 size: 10 residues. CDR3 in amino acids: CSPGPYEQYF. Written as DNA, the CDR3 is TGCAGCCCCGGTCCTTACGAGCAGTACTTC.

The V call is TRBV2, the J call TRBJ2-3; no firm D call. Looked up from germline, CDR1 is SNHLY and CDR2 is FYNNEI. V was pared by 7 bases and J by 0 bases, with 5 bases between. This CDR3 contains 12 residues. DNA for the CDR3: TGTGCCAGCATAGGTAGCACAGATACGCAGTATTTT. Translation: CASIGSTDTQYF.

This clonotype was found many times. V gene TRBV12-3 or TRBV12-4 combines with J gene TRBJ2-1, with unresolved D. V lost 6 bases and J 8 bases, leaving 17 bases between the germline ends. This CDR3 has 14 amino acids. DNA of the CDR3: TGTGCCAGCAGGACATATTTGGGCCTCGATGAGCAGTTCTTC. It specifies CASRTYLGLDEQFF.

This clonotype occurred many times. The chain recombines TRBV28 with TRBJ1-5; 9 bases fit TRBD1. Germline CDR1 reads MDHEN; CDR2 reads SYDVKM. The CDR3 covers 16 residues. The V segment lost 4 bases and the J segment 7 bases; nucleotides outside the gene matches: 11. The CDR3 here is CASSSHVGTGLQPQHF. CDR3 in DNA: TGTGCCAGCAGTTCTCATGTCGGGACAGGGCTCCAGCCCCAGCATTTT.

The chain recombines TRBV28 with TRBJ1-5; TRBD1 matches 7 bases. Trimming cost V 7 bases and J 6 bases; bases outside gene matches: 9. Germline CDR1 MDHEN, CDR2 SYDVKM. The CDR3 is 14 residues long. CDR3 bases: TGTGCCAGCATCAACAGGGGCAGGTCTCAGCCCCAGCATTTT. This sequence encodes CASINRGRSQPQHF. Looking up the rest from reference TRBV28 and TRBJ1-5 gives the full variable domain: DVKVTQSSRYLVKRTGEKVFLECVQDMDHENMFWYRQDPGLGLRLIYFSYDVKMKEKGDIPEGYSVSREKKERFSLILESASTNQTSMYLCASINRGRSQPQHFGDGTRLSIL.

This clonotype was found many times. The gene calls are TRBV15 and TRBJ2-5; 10 bases match TRBD2. This CDR3 spans 16 amino acids. Germline assignment: CDR1 LNHNV and CDR2 YYDKDF (reference sequence). After removal of 0 bases from V and 5 bases from J, the junction contained 6 bases not matched to a gene. CDR3 nucleotide sequence: TGTGCCACCAGCAGAGATGGAGCGGGAGGGCGGGAGACCCAGTACTTC. Translation gives CATSRDGAGGRETQYF.

This clonotype was recorded many times. The chain links TRBV3-1 to TRBJ2-1; D uncertain. Germline V gene sequence: CDR1 LGHDT, CDR2 YNNKEL (reference sequence). This CDR3 contains 14 residues. Trimming shortened V by 0 bases and J by 6 bases, and 9 bases separated the two germline ends. The CDR3 DNA is TGTGCCAGCAGCCAAGAGCTGGTAATCAATGAGCAGTTCTTC. Amino acids: CASSQELVINEQFF.

Many counts were recorded for this clonotype. CDR3 residues: CASSRGMGYWETQYF. The CDR3 region has the DNA TGTGCCAGCAGCCGGGGAATGGGTTATTGGGAGACCCAGTACTTC. J is TRBJ2-5 and V is TRBV28, with D perhaps matching TRBD2 (5 bases). V lost 6 bases and J lost 5, with 19 bases in between. CDR3 length: 15 amino acids. Germline loops: CDR1 MDHEN, CDR2 SYDVKM.

V gene TRBV28 combines with J gene TRBJ2-7, with D perhaps TRBD1 or TRBD2 (5 bases each). Looked up from germline, CDR1 is MDHEN and CDR2 is SYDVKM. The CDR3 has 15 residues. V gave up 6 bases and J gave up 0 bases, with 15 bases separating them. The CDR3 protein is CASSPREPLSYEQYF. The CDR3, as DNA: TGTGCCAGCAGCCCCAGGGAGCCCCTCTCCTACGAGCAGTACTTC.